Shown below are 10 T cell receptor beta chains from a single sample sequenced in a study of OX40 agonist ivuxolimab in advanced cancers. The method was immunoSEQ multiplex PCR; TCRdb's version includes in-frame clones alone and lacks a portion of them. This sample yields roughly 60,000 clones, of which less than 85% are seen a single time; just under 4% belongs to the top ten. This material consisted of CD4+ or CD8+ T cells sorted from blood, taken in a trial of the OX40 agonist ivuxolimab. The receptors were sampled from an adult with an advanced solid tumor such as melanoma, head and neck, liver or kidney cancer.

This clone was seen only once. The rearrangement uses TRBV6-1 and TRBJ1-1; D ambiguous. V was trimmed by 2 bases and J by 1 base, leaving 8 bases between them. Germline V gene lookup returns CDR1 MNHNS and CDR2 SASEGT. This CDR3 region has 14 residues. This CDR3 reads CASSETTTNTEAFF. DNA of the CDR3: TGTGCCAGCAGTGAAACAACTACGAACACTGAAGCTTTCTTT.

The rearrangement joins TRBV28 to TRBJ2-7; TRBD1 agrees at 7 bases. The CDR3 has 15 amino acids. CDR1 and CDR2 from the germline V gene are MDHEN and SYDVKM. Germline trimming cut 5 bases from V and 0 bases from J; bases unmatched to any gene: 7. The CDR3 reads CASSSSGTDSYEQYF. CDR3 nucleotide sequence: TGTGCCAGCAGTAGTTCCGGGACAGACTCCTACGAGCAGTACTTC.

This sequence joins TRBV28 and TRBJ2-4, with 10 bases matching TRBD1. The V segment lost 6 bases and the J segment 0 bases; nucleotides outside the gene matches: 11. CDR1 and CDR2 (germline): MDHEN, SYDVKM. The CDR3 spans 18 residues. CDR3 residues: CASSDPGQGIGAKNIQYF. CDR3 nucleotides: TGTGCCAGCAGCGACCCGGGACAGGGGATCGGAGCCAAAAACATTCAGTACTTC.

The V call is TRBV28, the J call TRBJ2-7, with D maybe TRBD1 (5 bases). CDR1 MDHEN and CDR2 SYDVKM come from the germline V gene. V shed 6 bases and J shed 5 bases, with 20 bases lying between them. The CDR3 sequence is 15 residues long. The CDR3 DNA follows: TGTGCCAGCAGCCCCCCGGCAGGGTCCCCGGACGAGCAGTACTTC. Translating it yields CASSPPAGSPDEQYF.

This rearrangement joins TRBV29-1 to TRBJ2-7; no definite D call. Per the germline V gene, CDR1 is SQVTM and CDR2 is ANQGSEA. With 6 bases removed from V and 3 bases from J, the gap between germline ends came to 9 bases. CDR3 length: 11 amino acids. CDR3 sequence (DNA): TGCAGCGTCCTCTTGGACTACGAGCAGTACTTC. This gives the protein CSVLLDYEQYF.

This chain's CDR3 is CASSSRGWGPGNTIYF. The CDR3 DNA sequence: TGTGCCAGCAGCTCGAGGGGCTGGGGGCCTGGAAACACCATATATTTT. The chain employs TRBV5-6 and TRBJ1-3, with D perhaps matching TRBD1 (6 bases). Germline lookup yields CDR1 SGHDT and CDR2 YYEEEE. Deletions cut 3 bases from V and 2 bases from J, with 15 bases between. The CDR3 is 16 amino acids.

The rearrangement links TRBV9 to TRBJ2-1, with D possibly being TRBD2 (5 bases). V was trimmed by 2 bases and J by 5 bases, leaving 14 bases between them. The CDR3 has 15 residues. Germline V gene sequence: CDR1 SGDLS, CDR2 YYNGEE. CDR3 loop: CASSVGSVPDNEQFF. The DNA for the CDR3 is TGTGCCAGCAGCGTCGGTAGCGTCCCCGACAATGAGCAGTTCTTC.

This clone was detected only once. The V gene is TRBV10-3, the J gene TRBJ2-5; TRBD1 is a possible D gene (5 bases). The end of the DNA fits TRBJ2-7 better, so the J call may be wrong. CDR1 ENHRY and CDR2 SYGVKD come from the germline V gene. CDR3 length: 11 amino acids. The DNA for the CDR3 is TGTGCCACTGGACAAGCCTACGAGCAGTACTTC. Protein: CATGQAYEQYF.

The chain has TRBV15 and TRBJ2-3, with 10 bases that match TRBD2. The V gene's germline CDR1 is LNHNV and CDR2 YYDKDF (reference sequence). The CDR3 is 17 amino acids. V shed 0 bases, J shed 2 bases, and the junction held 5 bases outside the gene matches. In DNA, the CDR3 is TGTGCCACCAGCAGAGATAGGACTAGCGGATCCACAGATACGCAGTATTTT. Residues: CATSRDRTSGSTDTQYF.

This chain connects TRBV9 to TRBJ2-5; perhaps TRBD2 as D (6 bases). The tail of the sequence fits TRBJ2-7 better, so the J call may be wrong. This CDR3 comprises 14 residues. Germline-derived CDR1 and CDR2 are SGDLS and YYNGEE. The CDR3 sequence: CASSVGVAAGEQYF. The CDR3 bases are TGTGCCAGCAGCGTCGGGGTGGCAGCGGGCGAGCAGTACTTC.